This is a list of T cell receptor beta chains from one sample in a study of blood T cells in healthy people across ages. TCRdb re-analysed the 5' RACE reads in MiXCR, keeping a single row per CDR3 protein. Of approximately 1.5 million distinct CDR3 sequences in the sample, approximately 43% were seen once. The material sequenced was blood. These receptors were taken from a woman younger than 35 in good health. CDR3s leave out the opening cysteine and the closing phenylalanine or tryptophan. The order of the fields is V gene, J gene, CDR3 protein.

v_call: TRBV20-1; j_call: TRBJ2-7; cdr3_aa: SAPGPGEQY
v_call: TRBV10-3; j_call: TRBJ1-1; cdr3_aa: AIKGGGLSTEAF
v_call: TRBV27; j_call: TRBJ1-1; cdr3_aa: ASYLRGGWTEAF
v_call: TRBV20-1; j_call: TRBJ1-5; cdr3_aa: SARRLVNQPQH
v_call: TRBV4-3; j_call: TRBJ1-2; cdr3_aa: ASSPRENYSYT
v_call: TRBV20-1; j_call: TRBJ2-7; cdr3_aa: SARDPGQGRREQY
v_call: TRBV7-2; j_call: TRBJ1-1; cdr3_aa: ASSPDLNTEAF
v_call: TRBV20-1; j_call: TRBJ1-2; cdr3_aa: SAGTATNYGYT
v_call: TRBV7-2; j_call: TRBJ2-1; cdr3_aa: ASSSGTGGTEQF
v_call: TRBV4-3; j_call: TRBJ2-1; cdr3_aa: TSSQDSAGSSYNEQF
v_call: TRBV29-1; j_call: TRBJ2-3; cdr3_aa: SHRGPTDTQY
v_call: TRBV4-1; j_call: TRBJ2-1; cdr3_aa: ASSHLGTSNSYNEQF
v_call: TRBV5-1; j_call: TRBJ2-7; cdr3_aa: ASSASGTYWEQY
v_call: TRBV27; j_call: TRBJ2-1; cdr3_aa: ASNRRGAGPYDEQF
v_call: TRBV5-1; j_call: TRBJ1-1; cdr3_aa: ASSSDQPMNTEAF
v_call: TRBV5-1; j_call: TRBJ2-3; cdr3_aa: ASSLMTSGGGADTQY
v_call: TRBV7-7; j_call: TRBJ2-2; cdr3_aa: ASSPLGAGVLAGELF